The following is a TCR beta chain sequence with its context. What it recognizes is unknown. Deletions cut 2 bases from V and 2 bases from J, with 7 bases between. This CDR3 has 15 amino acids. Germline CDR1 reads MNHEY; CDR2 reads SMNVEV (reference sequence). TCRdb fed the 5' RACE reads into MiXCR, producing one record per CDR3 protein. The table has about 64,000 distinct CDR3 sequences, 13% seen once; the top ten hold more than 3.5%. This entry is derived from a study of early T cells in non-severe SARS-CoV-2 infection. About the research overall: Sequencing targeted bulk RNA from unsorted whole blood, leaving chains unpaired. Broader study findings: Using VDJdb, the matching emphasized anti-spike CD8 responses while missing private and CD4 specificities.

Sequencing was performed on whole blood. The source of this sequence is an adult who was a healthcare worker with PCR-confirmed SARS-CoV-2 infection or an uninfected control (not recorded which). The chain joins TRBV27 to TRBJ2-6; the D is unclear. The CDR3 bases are TGTGCCAGCAGTTTAACCAGGCCTGGGGCCAACGTCCTGACTTTC. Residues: CASSLTRPGANVLTF.